This record looks at one T cell receptor (beta chain) sequence and its context. Its antigen is still unknown. Germline V gene sequence: CDR1 SNHLY, CDR2 FYNNEI. The trim removed 4 bases at V and 6 bases at J, leaving 11 bases unmatched. The CDR3 is made up of 15 amino acids. Brentuximab vedotin exposure varied, and every patient relapsed after autologous stem cell transplantation. The sample belongs to a study of PD-1 blockade in classical Hodgkin lymphoma. TCRdb keeps only in-frame clones here, not all; method: immunoSEQ multiplex PCR. Found here are 35,000 or so clones, roughly two thirds of them singletons; the top ten hold around 14%. Overall study results and limits: TCR diversity at baseline was reported to be reduced in newly diagnosed patients relative to healthy donors. CD4+ but not CD8+ TCR diversity rose significantly by C4D1. Underlying causes for the observed repertoire differences were not defined, possibly disease activity or prior therapy. The baseline diversity of complete responders showed similarity to that of newly diagnosed patients.

V gene TRBV2 combines with J gene TRBJ2-7, with 8 nucleotides matching TRBD2. This TCR derives from a human donor with classical Hodgkin lymphoma. This specimen consisted of peripheral blood mononuclear cells (PBMCs), obtained before the second cycle of nivolumab. The DNA for the CDR3 is TGTGCCAGCAGTGCGGGGGGGGCGGGAGTTGGCGAGCAGTACTTC. It yields the protein CASSAGGAGVGEQYF.